The sequence of this T cell receptor (beta chain) was determined in a study of response to subunit inactivated influenza vaccine. Study-wide findings and caveats: That few new T cells are recruited by each seasonal influenza vaccination was the authors' suggestion.

TCRdb recomputed calls from the RT-PCR reads with MiXCR, one row per CDR3 protein. The sample contains a few hundred thousand distinct CDR3 sequences, 6.5% to 8% of which appear only once. In germline, CDR1 is SQVTM, CDR2 ANQGSEA. V gave up 6 bases and J gave up 6 bases, with 26 bases separating them. This CDR3 is built from 16 residues. As for this clonotype: No antigen is known for it.

The receptor comes from a man between 50 and 69 years old who received an inactivated influenza vaccine. The sample here was PBMCs from blood, taken roughly 24 months after vaccination. The genes are TRBV29-1 and TRBJ2-5; either TRBD1 or TRBD2 may fit D (7 bases each). The CDR3 DNA is TGCAGCGTGGCCGGGACAGACTCGGGACTAAGGAAGACCCAGTACTTC. The encoded protein is CSVAGTDSGLRKTQYF.